A single TCR beta chain is shown here with its context. Its antigen is currently not known. It has no much larger one-base neighbor in the sample; base qualities were not kept. A distance of 15 bases separates the germline ends of V and J, which lose 2 bases and 8 bases respectively. In the germline V gene, CDR1 corresponds to MNHEY and CDR2 to SVGEGT. Reading from cysteine to phenylalanine, the CDR3 counts 14 amino acids. Only the CDR3 DNA stays, 42 bases, in frame from base 1. The sample is drawn from a study of blood T cell repertoires in COVID-19 (TCRdb year 2020). About the investigation overall: Samples covering the acute and convalescent phases of COVID-19 were provided by collaborators in the United States, Italy and Spain. The prospective study material was composed of cDNA or gDNA derived from T cells, B-cell-depleted T cells, or PBMCs. The dataset comprised deeply sampled blood TCRbeta repertoires from subjects exposed to, actively infected with, or recovered from COVID-19. A freely available public database, intended as a resource for researchers studying the immune response to SARS-CoV-2, is where the repertoires were released. Samples were obtained from the ongoing ImmuneRACE study (first 160 participants) and from some 1,300 subjects provided by 6 global collaborators. Nearly every sample came with metadata listing a de-identified subject ID, COVID-19 status, age in years and sex. Where available, HLA class I and class II types were obtained from metadata supplied by the sample provider rather than from assay-based typing.

Study-wide findings and limitations: How much clinical and demographic metadata was included differed by source and by participant, and the metadata was provided uncurated.

One collaborating source in Seattle enrolled patients during active infection and followed them longitudinally through the course of disease. Each collaborating institution followed its own protocols to collect whole blood in K2EDTA tubes. For TCRbeta analysis, collaborator samples were shipped as frozen whole blood, as isolated PBMCs, or as DNA extracted from either sample type. The immunoSEQ Assay, a bias-controlled multiplex PCR, was used to amplify TCRbeta CDR3 regions from genomic DNA. The source study handled its data this way. The number of nucleated cells in each sample was estimated from the amplification of reference gene primers within the assay. Sequence reads were collapsed and filtered to measure the absolute abundance of every unique TCRbeta CDR3 rearrangement. For each sample, productive Simpson clonality was calculated by taking the square root of Simpson's diversity index across productive rearrangements. TCRdb mirrors the immuneACCESS table, restricted to in-frame sequences. Some clones are absent from its copies; in checked studies, under half trace to an unresolved V gene, and the reason for the others is unknown. That table is the source of V, J and clone size, and D and trimming were worked out from the DNA. The sample records more than 250,000 clones, 88% of which are singletons. The top ten constitute approximately 1.8% of the sample.

Sequencing was done on a sample of peripheral blood. This chain joins TRBV6-2 or TRBV6-3 to TRBJ1-2, with an unclear D gene assignment. The TCR was taken from a young woman with COVID-19, enrolled during active disease. The DNA is as follows: TGTGCCAGCAGTTACAATCCGGGTTCTTGGGGCTACACCTTC. It codes for CASSYNPGSWGYTF.